The TCR beta chain under discussion was sequenced for a study of control samples from healthy donors and cancer patients. TCRdb's copy holds only in-frame clones and misses some; the assay was immunoSEQ multiplex PCR. Of 99,000 or so clones listed, about 80% are singletons. Germline V CDR1 and CDR2: MNHEY, SVGEGT. Trimming removed 6 bases from V and 7 bases from J; junction bases left unmatched: 8. The CDR3 runs 14 residues. J is TRBJ1-4 and V is TRBV6-2 or TRBV6-3, with 7 bases fitting TRBD1. The receptor was isolated from a woman between 45 and 65 years old in good health. The source material was blood. The CDR3 is CASSAGTGVEKLFF. The DNA for the CDR3 is TGTGCCAGCAGCGCGGGTACAGGGGTTGAAAAACTGTTTTTT.